Listed below are T cell receptor beta chains from one sample, sequenced in a study of cytomegalovirus exposure and HLA in healthy donors. Measured with immunoSEQ multiplex PCR; TCRdb has only the in-frame clones, and not every one. The sample lists about 71,000 clones; approximately 93% were seen once. Source material: PBMCs. The receptor set was obtained from a man between 18 and 29 years old in good health and CMV-seropositive. The CDR3 runs from the conserved cysteine through the conserved F or W. Fields, in order: D gene, clone size, V gene, J gene, CDR3 DNA, CDR3 protein. D genes are given only for firm matches. For some rows the clone size is stated as once, few or many, or as a class when expanded; others skip it.

>TRBD1|-|TRBV19|TRBJ2-3
TGTGCCAGTAAGACAGGGGCGATTGGTACAGATACGCAGTATTTT
CASKTGAIGTDTQYF
>-|-|TRBV5-4|TRBJ2-2
TGTGCCAGCAGCCTAGGGGGGGCCGGGGAGCTGTTTTTT
CASSLGGAGELFF
>TRBD2|-|TRBV10-2|TRBJ2-1
TGCGCCAGCAGTTTATCGCGGGAGTCGTATGAGCAGTTCTTC
CASSLSRESYEQFF
>-|-|TRBV5-1|TRBJ2-1
TGCGCCAGCAGCTTGGGGCGGGCGACCTACAATGAGCAGTTCTTC
CASSLGRATYNEQFF
>TRBD1|-|TRBV28|TRBJ1-2
TGTGCCAGCAGTTTATGGGGACAGGGCAAGGGCTACACCTTC
CASSLWGQGKGYTF
>TRBD1|once|TRBV5-1|TRBJ2-1
TGCGCCAGCAGCTTGACCCTCAGGGGGAGAACCTACAATGAGCAGTTCTTC
CASSLTLRGRTYNEQFF
>TRBD1|-|TRBV14|TRBJ1-3
TGTGCCAGCAGCCGGGACAGGACTGCTGGAAACACCATATATTTT
CASSRDRTAGNTIYF
>TRBD1|-|TRBV4-1|TRBJ1-1
TGCGCCAGCAGCCACGGACAGGGGCCCCCCACTGAAGCTTTCTTT
CASSHGQGPPTEAFF
>-|-|TRBV5-6|TRBJ2-7
TGTGCCAGCAGCCATACTTATTACGAGCAGTACTTC
CASSHTYYEQYF
>TRBD2|once|TRBV7-2|TRBJ2-5
TGTGCCAGCGCTGAGCGGGGGGGCAGCATAGTAAGGACCCAGTACTTC
CASAERGGSIVRTQYF
>-|-|TRBV19|TRBJ2-1
TGTGCCACCCAGGGAGGCGGCTCCTACAATGAGCAGTTCTTC
CATQGGGSYNEQFF
>-|-|TRBV6-1|TRBJ2-6
TGTGCCAGCAGCGCGGACAGAGCCAGGGCCAACGTCCTGACTTTC
CASSADRARANVLTF
>-|-|TRBV6-6|TRBJ1-5
TGTGCCAGCAGTTACTCGTATAGCAATCAGCCCCAGCATTTT
CASSYSYSNQPQHF
>TRBD1|-|TRBV5-1|TRBJ1-5
TGCGCCAGCAGCGCGAATCACAGGGGGCAGGGGCCCCAGCATTTT
CASSANHRGQGPQHF
>-|once|TRBV2|TRBJ1-5
TGTGCCAGCAGTGAAATGACCGATTGGGGGCCACGTAGCAATCAGCCCCAGCATTTT
CASSEMTDWGPRSNQPQHF
>-|-|TRBV6-1|TRBJ1-1
TGTGCCAGCAGTCCCTCAGTGAACACTGAAGCTTTCTTT
CASSPSVNTEAFF
>TRBD1|-|TRBV4-1|TRBJ1-4
TGCGCCAGCAGCCAAGAGGGGACAGGACGGGGTGAAAAACTGTTTTTT
CASSQEGTGRGEKLFF
>-|-|TRBV7-3|TRBJ1-1
TGTGCCAGCAGCCCACAGGGTGTATTGAACACTGAAGCTTTCTTT
CASSPQGVLNTEAFF
>-|-|TRBV7-6|TRBJ1-1
TGTGCCAGCAGCTCTAGTGTTGGGGCCACTGAAGCTTTCTTT
CASSSSVGATEAFF
>TRBD1|once|TRBV5-1|TRBJ1-5
TGCGCCAGCAGCTCAGGGGGCCCCAATCAGCCCCAGCATTTT
CASSSGGPNQPQHF
>-|-|TRBV5-5|TRBJ1-2
TGTGCCAGCAGCTTGGGAGGTTTCGAGGGCGGCTATGGCTACACCTTC
CASSLGGFEGGYGYTF
>TRBD1|few|TRBV2|TRBJ2-7
TGTGCCAGCAGCGGGACAGGGGACTACGAGCAGTACTTC
CASSGTGDYEQYF
>-|-|TRBV7-2|TRBJ2-7
TGTGCCAGCAGCGCCTATCCGACAGCTTACGAGCAGTACTTC
CASSAYPTAYEQYF
>-|-|TRBV7-9|TRBJ1-2
TGTGCCAGCAGCCGTGACGGGAACTATGGCTACACCTTC
CASSRDGNYGYTF
>TRBD2|-|TRBV19|TRBJ2-2
TGTGCCAGTAGTATCCCCTCTAGCGGGAGCACCGGGGAGCTGTTTTTT
CASSIPSSGSTGELFF
>-|-|TRBV11-2|TRBJ2-7
TGTGCCAGCAGCCCAGGGGCAGGGAGAGACGAGCAGTACTTC
CASSPGAGRDEQYF
>TRBD1|-|TRBV10-3|TRBJ1-6
TGTGCCATCAGTGGGGGGGGACAGGGGAATAATTCACCCCTCCACTTT
CAISGGGQGNNSPLHF
>TRBD2|-|TRBV5-4|TRBJ2-3
TGTGCCAGCAGGGCGAGCGGGGTCCGCGTGGTAGATACGCAGTATTTT
CASRASGVRVVDTQYF
>-|once|TRBV12-5|TRBJ2-5
TGTGCTAGTGGCCTGGGGGCAGGGACCCAAGAGACCCAGTACTTC
CASGLGAGTQETQYF
>TRBD1|-|TRBV4-1|TRBJ2-2
TGCGCCAGCAGCCAGACAGGGTTGACCGGGGAGCTGTTTTTT
CASSQTGLTGELFF
>-|once|TRBV28|TRBJ2-7
TGTGCCAGCTCCCTGGGAGGTTACGAGCAGTACTTC
CASSLGGYEQYF
>-|-|TRBV12-5|TRBJ1-6
TGTGCTAGTGGGTGGGAGGTGGGATCTAATTCACCCCTCCACTTT
CASGWEVGSNSPLHF
>TRBD1|once|TRBV10-2|TRBJ2-7
TGCGCCAGCAGGGGGGACAGCTACGAGCAGTACTTC
CASRGDSYEQYF
>TRBD1|-|TRBV2|TRBJ2-7
TGTGCCAGCAGCGGACAGGGTTACGAGCAGTACTTC
CASSGQGYEQYF
>TRBD1|-|TRBV7-2|TRBJ2-2
TGTGCCAGCAGCTCAACCCCCGGACAGGGAATGACCGGGGAGCTGTTTTTT
CASSSTPGQGMTGELFF
>TRBD1|once|TRBV28|TRBJ2-7
TGTGCCAGCAGTAGACAGGGGACCTACGAGCAGTACTTC
CASSRQGTYEQYF
>-|-|TRBV5-1|TRBJ2-1
TGCGCCAGCAGCTCTGGACTATCGAATGAGCAGTTCTTC
CASSSGLSNEQFF
>-|once|TRBV7-9|TRBJ1-2
TGTGCCAGCAGCTTAACGGACTATGGCTACACCTTC
CASSLTDYGYTF
>-|-|TRBV19|TRBJ2-6
TGTGCCAGTAGTATAGTGAAGACAGGCCCAAACGTCCTGACTTTC
CASSIVKTGPNVLTF
>-|-|TRBV6-1|TRBJ2-1
TGTGCCAGCAGTGCCTTCTCCTACAATGAGCAGTTCTTC
CASSAFSYNEQFF
>-|-|TRBV7-8|TRBJ1-5
TGTGCCAGCAGCTTATCTCTGTCGAGCAATCAGCCCCAGCATTTT
CASSLSLSSNQPQHF
>-|-|TRBV11-2|TRBJ2-7
TGTGCCAGCAGCTTAGGTACAGGGTTGGTCGAGCAGTACTTC
CASSLGTGLVEQYF
>-|-|TRBV5-6|TRBJ2-1
TGTGCCAGCAGCTTGGTTCGCGGGGAGCAGTTCTTC
CASSLVRGEQFF
>TRBD2|-|TRBV9|TRBJ2-2
TGTGCCAGCAGCGTAGTGTCTCTCGCGGGAGATGGCGGGGAGCTGTTTTTT
CASSVVSLAGDGGELFF
>TRBD1|-|TRBV9|TRBJ1-2
TGTGCCAGCAGCCGGGGCAGGGGGGACGGCTATGGCTACACCTTC
CASSRGRGDGYGYTF
>-|-|TRBV27|TRBJ2-3
TGTGCCAGCAGCCCTGTCCTAGGGGGTTCGGATACGCAGTATTTT
CASSPVLGGSDTQYF
>-|-|TRBV6-5|TRBJ1-1
TGTGCCAGCAGCCCTCGCCTCCACATGAACACTGAAGCTTTCTTT
CASSPRLHMNTEAFF
>TRBD1|-|TRBV15|TRBJ2-7
TGTGCCACCAGCAGAGGTATGGGGACAGGGACCTACGAGCAGTACTTC
CATSRGMGTGTYEQYF
>-|-|TRBV2|TRBJ2-5
TGTGCCAGCAGTCAGTTCCAAGAGACCCAGTACTTC
CASSQFQETQYF
>-|-|TRBV5-1|TRBJ1-4
TGCGCCAGCAGCTCTGGGGCCTCAACTAATGAAAAACTGTTTTTT
CASSSGASTNEKLFF
>-|-|TRBV6-1|TRBJ2-2
TGTGCCAGCAGTGAAGGGTGGGGGCGCAACACCGGGGAGCTGTTTTTT
CASSEGWGRNTGELFF
>-|-|TRBV7-9|TRBJ2-5
TGTGCCAGCAGCGCACAGCTCCCATGGACCCAGTACTTC
CASSAQLPWTQYF
>TRBD2|-|TRBV9|TRBJ2-1
TGTGCCAGCAGCGTAGGCGGGGGGAGGACTAGCGGGAGGGCATCGAATGAGCAGTTCTTC
CASSVGGGRTSGRASNEQFF
>TRBD2|-|TRBV15|TRBJ2-1
TGTGCCACCAGCAGGGGTATAGCGGGAGATCACAATGAGCAGTTCTTC
CATSRGIAGDHNEQFF